These T cell receptor beta chains were read from a single sample in a study of blood T cell repertoires in COVID-19. Libraries were prepared by immunoSEQ multiplex PCR; TCRdb keeps only in-frame clonotypes and omits some of them. The sample lists 250,000 to 300,000 clones; more than 75% were seen once. The source material was PBMCs or T cells enriched from blood (not recorded which). The source of these receptors is a woman in her fifties or sixties in a cohort exposed to, infected with or recovered from COVID-19 (not recorded which). Each CDR3 is given with its conserved first and last residue. D genes are given only for firm matches. The size entry is marked missing in some rows and otherwise reads once, few, many or a size class.

v_gene,abundance,j_gene,d_gene,CDR3aa,CDR3nt
TRBV9,.,TRBJ2-7,TRBD1,CASSVGTDSYEQYF,TGTGCCAGCAGCGTCGGGACAGACTCCTACGAGCAGTACTTC
TRBV9,.,TRBJ2-7,.,CASSAHPGAAYEQYF,TGTGCCAGCAGCGCCCATCCCGGAGCGGCCTACGAGCAGTACTTC
TRBV6-6,.,TRBJ1-1,.,CASSYTRNTEAFF,TGTGCCAGCAGTTACACAAGGAACACTGAAGCTTTCTTT
TRBV6-5,.,TRBJ2-1,TRBD2,CASSMGGWSNEQFF,TGTGCCAGCAGTATGGGGGGGTGGAGTAATGAGCAGTTCTTC
TRBV5-1,few,TRBJ2-3,TRBD1,CASSLQGADTQYF,TGCGCCAGCAGCTTACAGGGGGCAGATACGCAGTATTTT
TRBV2,.,TRBJ2-5,TRBD1,CASSSDRGSRGTQYF,TGTGCCAGCAGCTCCGACAGGGGGTCCCGGGGAACCCAGTACTTC
TRBV10-3,once,TRBJ2-7,TRBD1,CAIRGTATYEQYF,TGTGCCATCAGGGGGACAGCTACCTACGAGCAGTACTTC
TRBV19,.,TRBJ1-5,TRBD1,CASSIAGQGMKGNQPQHF,TGTGCCAGTAGTATCGCTGGACAGGGGATGAAGGGCAATCAGCCCCAGCATTTT
TRBV7-3,.,TRBJ2-1,TRBD2,CASSRASGSGEQFF,TGTGCCAGCAGCCGGGCTAGCGGGAGTGGTGAGCAGTTCTTC
TRBV18,.,TRBJ1-5,.,CASSPGGGNQPQHF,TGTGCCAGCTCACCAGGGGGGGGCAATCAGCCCCAGCATTTT
TRBV5-1,once,TRBJ1-1,.,CASSLAVGAPEAFF,TGCGCCAGCAGCTTGGCGGTAGGGGCTCCTGAAGCTTTCTTT